Presented here are 18 T cell receptor beta chains from one specimen sequenced in a study of blood T cell repertoires in COVID-19. Assay used: immunoSEQ multiplex PCR; TCRdb lists only in-frame clones, some missing. The sample lists just over 300,000 clones, 70% to 90% seen once, with roughly 4.5% in the top ten. Source material: PBMCs or T cells enriched from blood (not recorded which). The source of these receptors is a man between 25 and 39 years old who had recovered from COVID-19.

The rearrangement uses TRBV6-5 and TRBJ2-7; D possibly corresponds to TRBD2 (6 bases). Germline V gene sequence: CDR1 MNHEY, CDR2 SVGAGI. The CDR3 has 13 amino acids. V shed 6 bases and J shed 2 bases, with 11 bases lying between them. This chain's CDR3 is CASRGTGTYEQYF. CDR3 sequence (DNA): TGTGCCAGCAGAGGGACTGGGACCTACGAGCAGTACTTC.

J is TRBJ1-2 and V is TRBV5-1, with TRBD1 matching 11 bases. V was clipped by 5 bases and J by 4 bases; unmatched bases: 4. From germline, CDR1 is SGHRS and CDR2 YFSETQ. This CDR3 has 14 amino acids. Here the CDR3 reads CASRPGTGGYGYTF. Written as DNA, the CDR3 is TGCGCCAGCAGACCCGGGACAGGGGGCTATGGCTACACCTTC.

This clone has just a few counts. The V and J genes are TRBV9 and TRBJ2-2; 9 nucleotides align to TRBD1. The junction had 5 bases not matched to a gene; V was cut back by 3 bases and J by 5 bases. CDR1 SGDLS and CDR2 YYNGEE come from the germline V gene. This CDR3 is built from 15 residues. The chain's CDR3 is CASSGGDRVTGELFF. The CDR3 DNA is TGTGCCAGCAGCGGCGGGGACAGGGTAACCGGGGAGCTGTTTTTT.

As to this clone: The same CDR3 is also encoded by other DNA sequences in this sample. The chain couples TRBV15 to TRBJ1-2; D is perhaps TRBD1 (5 bases). The germline V gene encodes CDR1 LNHNV and CDR2 YYDKDF (reference sequence). V shed 0 bases and J shed 0 bases, with 17 bases lying between them. This CDR3 has 18 residues. The CDR3 DNA follows: TGTGCCACCAGCAGAGACCTGGCAGGGAACTCGGCTAACTATGGCTACACCTTC. This codes for CATSRDLAGNSANYGYTF.

DNA of the CDR3: TGTGCCACCAGCAGAGGCGGGGGATCTGGAAACACCATATATTTT. Residues: CATSRGGGSGNTIYF. The rearrangement uses TRBV15 and TRBJ1-3, with D maybe TRBD1 (5 bases). CDR1 and CDR2 (germline): LNHNV, YYDKDF (reference sequence). V dropped 1 base and J dropped 1 base, with 8 bases sitting between them. This CDR3 spans 15 amino acids.

CDR3 sequence (DNA): TGTGCCAGCAGCCAAGGACTAGCGGTGTCCTACGAGCAGTACTTC. As protein: CASSQGLAVSYEQYF. The V gene is TRBV13, the J gene TRBJ2-7; 10 nucleotides line up with TRBD2. Looked up from germline, CDR1 is PRHDT and CDR2 is FYEKMQ (reference sequence). The V gene end was trimmed by 5 bases and the J gene end by 1 base; junction bases not matched to a gene: 5. The CDR3 has 15 residues.

Comments on this clone: Within the sample, other DNA sequences also encode this same CDR3. The V and J genes are TRBV29-1 and TRBJ2-7, with 7 bases fitting TRBD1. The ends lost 6 bases at V and 3 bases at J; junction bases unmatched: 8. CDR1 SQVTM and CDR2 ANQGSEA come from the germline V gene. This CDR3 spans 13 amino acids. The CDR3 DNA reads TGCAGCGTCGAATCTAGACAGGGCTACGAGCAGTACTTC. It translates to CSVESRQGYEQYF.

The chain recombines TRBV7-8 with TRBJ2-3, with D hard to call. Germline-derived CDR1 and CDR2 are SGHVS and FQNEAQ. CDR3 length: 12 residues. Trimming left V 5 bases short and J 2 bases short, with 5 bases between. Here the CDR3 DNA reads TGTGCCAGCAGCCCCTACACAGATACGCAGTATTTT. As protein: CASSPYTDTQYF.

This clone was detected ten times or more. The CDR3 sequence is CASSLGQGHGGYTF. The CDR3 DNA reads TGCGCCAGCAGCTTGGGGCAGGGCCACGGTGGCTACACCTTC. The chain links TRBV5-1 to TRBJ1-2; maybe TRBD1 (5 bases). Germline loops: CDR1 SGHRS, CDR2 YFSETQ. Trimming removed 0 bases from V and 7 bases from J, with 13 bases in between. This CDR3 is 14 amino acids long.

This clone was picked up a small number of times. V usage is TRBV19 and J usage is TRBJ1-3; 7 bases are shared with TRBD1. CDR1 is LNHDA and CDR2 is SQIVND in the germline V gene (reference sequence). V lost 5 bases to trimming and J lost 0 bases; unmatched junction nucleotides: 7. There are 16 residues in the CDR3. The CDR3 DNA sequence: TGTGCCAGTAGTGCTGACAGGGCCTTCTCTGGAAACACCATATATTTT. Protein product: CASSADRAFSGNTIYF.

The rearrangement uses TRBV7-9 and TRBJ1-1, with TRBD1 identical over 8 bases. V lost 1 base, J lost 0 bases, and 4 bases stayed unmatched. This CDR3 spans 16 amino acids. CDR1 and CDR2 (germline): SEHNR, FQNEAQ (reference sequence). The CDR3 coding sequence is TGTGCCAGCAGCTTAGGGGCAGGGGGCATGAACACTGAAGCTTTCTTT. Its translation is CASSLGAGGMNTEAFF.

This chain uses TRBV19 with TRBJ2-1; unclear D gene. CDR1 LNHDA and CDR2 SQIVND come from the germline V gene (reference sequence). This CDR3 contains 14 residues. Trimming stripped 5 bases from V and 7 bases from J, with 15 bases between. This CDR3 reads CASSGELSKNEQFF. DNA of the CDR3: TGTGCCAGTAGTGGTGAACTTTCAAAGAATGAGCAGTTCTTC.

The chain recombines TRBV4-1 with TRBJ1-5; TRBD1 agrees at 8 bases. Germline V gene sequence: CDR1 MGHRA, CDR2 YSYEKL. The V segment lost 3 bases and the J segment 2 bases; nucleotides outside the gene matches: 9. The length of the CDR3 is 17 residues. CDR3 in amino acids: CASSQGQGALGNQPQHF. The CDR3 coding sequence is TGCGCCAGCAGCCAGGGTCAGGGGGCGCTAGGCAATCAGCCCCAGCATTTT.

The chain uses TRBV2 and TRBJ1-6, with D tentatively TRBD1 (6 bases). Germline V gene data show CDR1 as SNHLY and CDR2 as FYNNEI. This CDR3 is 15 amino acids long. V was pared by 9 bases and J by 7 bases, with 19 bases between. CDR3 residues: CARQQGNVGNSPLHF. The CDR3 DNA reads TGTGCCAGACAACAGGGAAATGTTGGGAATTCACCCCTCCACTTT.

The J gene is TRBJ2-7, the V gene TRBV27; perhaps TRBD2 as D (7 bases). V was pared by 4 bases and J by 1 base, with 14 bases between. CDR1 is MNHEY and CDR2 is SMNVEV in the germline V gene (reference sequence). CDR3 length equals 15 residues. CDR3 sequence reads: CASSSGGGGSYEQYF. CDR3 nucleotides: TGTGCCAGCAGTTCTGGGGGAGGGGGTTCCTACGAGCAGTACTTC.

The chain has TRBV5-1 and TRBJ1-5; a weak D match, TRBD1 (6 bases). This CDR3 region has 16 residues. V was trimmed by 4 bases and J by 3 bases, leaving 17 bases between them. Germline CDR1 SGHRS, CDR2 YFSETQ. The CDR3 DNA sequence: TGCGCCAGCAGCCCCGAGGGGGGGCGGTCCAATCAGCCCCAGCATTTT. It specifies CASSPEGGRSNQPQHF. Full variable domain (missing parts from reference TRBV5-1 and TRBJ1-5): KAGVTQTPRYLIKTRGQQVTLSCSPISGHRSVSWYQQTPGQGLQFLFEYFSETQRNKGNFPGRFSGRQFSNSRSEMNVSTLELGDSALYLCASSPEGGRSNQPQHFGDGTRLSIL.

This clone has just a few counts. The chain has TRBV5-4 and TRBJ1-2; 7 bases match TRBD1. V dropped 5 bases and J dropped 5; count of bases not matched to a gene: 9. CDR1 SGHNT and CDR2 YYREEE come from the germline V gene (reference sequence). This CDR3 is 14 amino acids long. The CDR3 spells CASSFPGTDYGYTF. CDR3 DNA sequence: TGTGCCAGCAGTTTCCCCGGGACAGATTATGGCTACACCTTC.

CDR3 DNA sequence: TGTGCCAGCAGCCCGACTAGCGGACCATACAATGAGCAGTTCTTC. Encoded protein: CASSPTSGPYNEQFF. The rearrangement joins TRBV11-2 to TRBJ2-1; TRBD2 matches 9 bases. This CDR3 spans 15 amino acids. Trimming at V came to 5 bases and at J to 4 bases, leaving 6 bases not matched to a gene. Germline values: CDR1 SGHAT, CDR2 FQNNGV.